The next 21 T cell receptor beta chains were all read from a single sample in a study of CD4 T cells in relation to SARS-CoV-2 and coronaviruses. The antigens for these receptors are not known. The unexposed donors gave CD4+ T cells in about 2010-2019, prior to COVID-19. CD4+ T cells were isolated from the cells after roughly 11 days of culture. The data were produced by immunoSEQ multiplex PCR, yet TCRdb's version contains in-frame clones alone and is incomplete. The table has about 23,000 clones, 76% seen once. Sequencing used CD4+ T cells from PBMCs, cultured in vitro. These receptors were taken from a human donor in good health.

The V and J genes are TRBV2 and TRBJ1-5; D uncertain. The CDR3 covers 14 residues. V was pared by 10 bases and J by 3 bases, with 16 bases between. Germline V gene lookup returns CDR1 SNHLY and CDR2 FYNNEI. The DNA of the CDR3 is TGTGCCACCAGCCCCCGACGTTACAATCAGCCCCAGCATTTT. This gives the protein CATSPRRYNQPQHF.

This clone was recorded only once. The J gene is TRBJ1-1, the V gene TRBV20-1; D possibly corresponds to TRBD1 (5 bases). V was cut by 3 bases and J by 3 bases, with 14 bases left in between. CDR1 DFQATT and CDR2 SNEGSKA come from the germline V gene (reference sequence). The CDR3 is 14 residues long. CDR3 nucleotide sequence: TGCAGTGCTAGTGGGCTCGACAGATACACTGAAGCTTTCTTT. This translates into CSASGLDRYTEAFF.

This clone ranks as medium-sized. The V gene is TRBV6-1, the J gene TRBJ2-7; D unresolved. In germline, CDR1 is MNHNS, CDR2 SASEGT. The CDR3 spans 13 residues. Trimming cost V 3 bases and J 3 bases, with 9 bases left between them. The DNA of the CDR3 is TGTGCCAGCAGTGATTTGGGTGGCTACGAGCAGTACTTC. It codes for CASSDLGGYEQYF.

The chain combines TRBV5-1 with TRBJ2-4, with 9 bases identical to TRBD2. The CDR3 extends over 16 amino acids. Germline assignment: CDR1 SGHRS and CDR2 YFSETQ. V lost 0 bases to trimming and J lost 5 bases; unmatched junction nucleotides: 6. The CDR3 sequence: CASSLGASGTQNIQYF. CDR3 nucleotides: TGCGCCAGCAGCTTGGGCGCTAGCGGGACCCAAAACATTCAGTACTTC.

The chain links TRBV5-6 to TRBJ2-7; 12 nucleotides match TRBD1. CDR3 length: 16 amino acids. Germline CDR1 is SGHDT and CDR2 is YYEEEE. The V and J ends lost 3 bases and 7 bases, in that order; junction bases with no gene match: 11. CDR3 in amino acids: CASSSTRDRGQKEQYF. The CDR3 nucleotides are TGTGCCAGCAGCTCTACCCGGGACAGGGGGCAAAAAGAGCAGTACTTC.

This chain links TRBV5-1 with TRBJ2-2, with 9 bases matching TRBD2. In germline, CDR1 is SGHRS, CDR2 YFSETQ. J gave up 4 bases and V 5 bases, and 12 bases lay outside the gene matches. The CDR3 length is 17 residues. Here the CDR3 reads CASRSGGSGRGTGELFF. The CDR3 DNA reads TGCGCCAGCAGAAGCGGAGGTAGCGGGAGAGGCACCGGGGAGCTGTTTTTT. The full variable domain, with the rest looked up from reference TRBV5-1 and TRBJ2-2, is KAGVTQTPRYLIKTRGQQVTLSCSPISGHRSVSWYQQTPGQGLQFLFEYFSETQRNKGNFPGRFSGRQFSNSRSEMNVSTLELGDSALYLCASRSGGSGRGTGELFFGEGSRLTVL.

Sample share makes this clone medium-sized (0.01 to 0.1%). J is TRBJ2-2 and V is TRBV30; 8 nucleotides match TRBD1. With 1 base clipped from V and 3 bases from J, the junction kept 7 bases outside the gene matches. Germline lookup yields CDR1 GTSNPN and CDR2 SVGIG (reference sequence). This CDR3 spans 16 amino acids. This CDR3 is CAWSDPGQGDTGELFF. In DNA form, the CDR3 reads TGTGCCTGGAGTGACCCAGGACAGGGTGACACCGGGGAGCTGTTTTTT. Together with reference TRBV30 and TRBJ2-2, the CDR3 gives the full variable domain: SQTIHQWPATLVQPVGSPLSLECTVEGTSNPNLYWYRQAAGRGLQLLFYSVGIGQISSEVPQNLSASRPQDRQFILSSKKLLLSDSGFYLCAWSDPGQGDTGELFFGEGSRLTVL.

This chain connects TRBV5-1 to TRBJ2-7, with D perhaps matching TRBD2 (6 bases). The CDR3 runs to 16 residues. With 4 bases removed from V and 5 bases from J, the gap between germline ends came to 22 bases. Germline CDR1 SGHRS, CDR2 YFSETQ. CDR3 sequence: CASSGMMAGTGDEQYF. CDR3 DNA: TGCGCCAGCAGCGGGATGATGGCAGGGACGGGAGACGAGCAGTACTTC. The full variable domain, rest sourced from reference TRBV5-1 and TRBJ2-7, is KAGVTQTPRYLIKTRGQQVTLSCSPISGHRSVSWYQQTPGQGLQFLFEYFSETQRNKGNFPGRFSGRQFSNSRSEMNVSTLELGDSALYLCASSGMMAGTGDEQYFGPGTRLTVT.

The count of this clone is one. The chain uses TRBV6-5 and TRBJ1-2; 8 bases are a match to TRBD1. The CDR3 length is 15 residues. After removal of 0 bases from V and 6 bases from J, the junction contained 6 bases not matched to a gene. The germline V gene has CDR1 MNHEY and CDR2 SVGAGI. This chain's CDR3 is CASSYSGQGADGYTF. The CDR3 coding sequence is TGTGCCAGCAGTTACTCTGGACAGGGTGCCGATGGCTACACCTTC.

This chain's CDR3 is CANRLGTNTEAFF. CDR3 nucleotide sequence: TGTGCCAACAGACTCGGGACAAACACTGAAGCTTTCTTT. The rearrangement uses TRBV12-3 or TRBV12-4 and TRBJ1-1; maybe TRBD1 (6 bases). V lost 10 bases, J lost 2 bases, and 14 bases lay in between. The CDR3 is made up of 13 amino acids.

In this sample, this clone turned up once. The chain carries TRBV2 and TRBJ2-6; 9 bases fit TRBD1. The CDR3 is 18 amino acids. The V gene's germline CDR1 is SNHLY and CDR2 FYNNEI. J gave up 0 bases and V 4 bases, and 7 bases lay outside the gene matches. CDR3 loop: CASSALGQGFSGANVLTF. The CDR3 region has the DNA TGTGCCAGCAGTGCCCTGGGACAGGGATTCTCTGGGGCCAACGTCCTGACTTTC.

The rearrangement joins TRBV12-3 or TRBV12-4 to TRBJ2-3, with D hard to call. The CDR3 extends over 11 amino acids. The V and J ends lost 2 bases and 6 bases respectively, with 3 bases between them. CDR3: CASSLSDTQYF. The CDR3 bases are TGTGCCAGCAGTTTAAGTGATACGCAGTATTTT.

V is TRBV29-1 and J is TRBJ2-3, with TRBD2 matching 10 bases. After removal of 3 bases from V and 14 bases from J, the junction contained 11 bases not matched to a gene. Looked up from germline, CDR1 is SQVTM and CDR2 is ANQGSEA. The CDR3 spans 13 residues. In DNA, the CDR3 is TGCAGCGTTGACGAGCGGGGGGGAATCCTAGGGTATTTT. Encoded protein: CSVDERGGILGYF.

This clone was counted only a few times. The chain employs TRBV5-1 and TRBJ1-2, with D possibly being TRBD1 (5 bases). Trimming left V 2 bases short and J 7 bases short, with 12 bases between. The CDR3 has 13 residues. The germline V gene encodes CDR1 SGHRS and CDR2 YFSETQ. As DNA, the CDR3 is TGCGCCAGCAGCTTACGAACAGGCGCTGGCTACACCTTC. This encodes CASSLRTGAGYTF.

V usage is TRBV6-5 and J usage is TRBJ1-2; D uncertain. This CDR3 comprises 15 residues. Germline values: CDR1 MNHEY, CDR2 SVGAGI. V was cut by 2 bases and J by 8 bases, with 18 bases left in between. CDR3 sequence reads: CASSYGATEVSGYTF. The CDR3 bases are TGTGCCAGCAGTTACGGTGCCACTGAGGTGTCGGGCTACACCTTC.

V gene TRBV29-1 combines with J gene TRBJ2-3; D call uncertain. Trimming shortened V by 8 bases and J by 7 bases, and 13 bases separated the two germline ends. This CDR3 spans 11 amino acids. Per the germline V gene, CDR1 is SQVTM and CDR2 is ANQGSEA. This chain's CDR3 is CSLVLDHTQYF. In DNA form, the CDR3 reads TGCAGCTTGGTCCTGGATCATACGCAGTATTTT.

This chain links TRBV30 with TRBJ1-1; perhaps TRBD1 as D (5 bases). Germline CDR1 GTSNPN, CDR2 SVGIG (reference sequence). This CDR3 has 13 amino acids. V was pared by 8 bases and J by 1 base, with 14 bases between. CDR3 region: CAGKEGQNTEAFF. In DNA form, the CDR3 reads TGTGCCGGTAAGGAGGGGCAGAACACTGAAGCTTTCTTT.

The chain links TRBV27 to TRBJ2-1; 8 bases map to TRBD2. Germline V CDR1 and CDR2: MNHEY, SMNVEV (reference sequence). Unmatched junction bases numbered 10, after V lost 5 bases and J lost 4 bases. There are 16 residues in the CDR3. The DNA for the CDR3 is TGTGCCAGCAGTACCCAAGCGGGAGCGGGATACAATGAGCAGTTCTTC. Its protein product is CASSTQAGAGYNEQFF.

The chain couples TRBV28 to TRBJ2-3, with D unresolved. V shed 1 base and J shed 2 bases, with 16 bases lying between them. The CDR3 extends over 17 amino acids. Germline CDR1 MDHEN, CDR2 SYDVKM. The CDR3 region is CASSLSSQLQFTDTQYF. The CDR3 DNA is TGTGCCAGCAGTTTATCATCCCAGCTCCAATTCACAGATACGCAGTATTTT.

In its sample, this clone was seen once. The V call is TRBV3-1 (or the pseudogene TRBV3-2), the J call TRBJ2-2; 11 bases are shared with TRBD2. In germline, CDR1 is LGHDT, CDR2 YNNKEL (reference sequence). The CDR3 covers 18 residues. After removal of 0 bases from V and 1 base from J, the junction contained 4 bases not matched to a gene. The DNA for the CDR3 is TGTGCCAGCAGCCAAGAGGGGCTAGCGGGAGGGAACACCGGGGAGCTGTTTTTT. Translating it yields CASSQEGLAGGNTGELFF.

The chain employs TRBV15 and TRBJ2-7; 11 nucleotides line up with TRBD2. The CDR3 runs 17 residues. Germline values: CDR1 LNHNV, CDR2 YYDKDF (reference sequence). J lost 2 bases, V lost 0 bases, and 6 bases had no gene match. Here the CDR3 reads CATSREGGTSGTYEQYF. DNA of the CDR3: TGTGCCACCAGCAGAGAGGGCGGGACTAGCGGTACCTACGAGCAGTACTTC.